This T cell receptor (beta chain) was identified during a study of regulatory T cells in long-lasting Graves disease. Combining iRepertoire HTBI primers with Arm-PCR of CDR3 regions, the authors built TCR beta libraries. MiXCR, applied by TCRdb to the multiplex PCR reads, yields one record per CDR3 protein. Of roughly 530,000 distinct CDR3 sequences listed, 15% to 20% are singletons. This clonotype was seen more than once but under ten times. The time point is: newly diagnosed GD, antithyroid drugs for less than 3 months. Scientists built the TCR library using RNA that was extracted from PBMCs. J gave up 6 bases and V 5 bases, and 7 bases lay outside the gene matches. Germline loops: CDR1 SGHTS, CDR2 YDEGEE. This CDR3 is built from 15 residues. These same data were also listed under a study on T cells in Graves' hyperthyroidism and ophthalmopathy.

The TCR comes from a woman aged 35 to 60 with Graves disease. The chain employs TRBV5-8 and TRBJ1-6, with 8 bases lining up with TRBD1. This specimen was peripheral blood mononuclear cells (PBMCs), taken at new diagnosis, from a patient treated with antithyroid drugs. DNA of the CDR3: TGTGCCAGCAGACGGACAGGGTCGGGTAATTCACCCCTCCACTTT. Protein sequence: CASRRTGSGNSPLHF.